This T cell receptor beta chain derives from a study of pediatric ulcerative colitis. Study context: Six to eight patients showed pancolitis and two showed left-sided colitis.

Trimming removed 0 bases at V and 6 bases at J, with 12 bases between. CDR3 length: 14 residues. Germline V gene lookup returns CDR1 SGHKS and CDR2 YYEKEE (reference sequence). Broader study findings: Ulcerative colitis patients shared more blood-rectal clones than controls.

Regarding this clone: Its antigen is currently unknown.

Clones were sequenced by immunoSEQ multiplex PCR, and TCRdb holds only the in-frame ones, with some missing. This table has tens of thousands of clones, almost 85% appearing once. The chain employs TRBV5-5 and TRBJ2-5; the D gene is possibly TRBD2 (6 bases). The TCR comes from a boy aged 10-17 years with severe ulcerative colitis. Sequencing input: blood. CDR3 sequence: CASSLDAGRKTQYF. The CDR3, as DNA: TGTGCCAGCAGCTTGGACGCAGGGAGGAAGACCCAGTACTTC.